This TCR beta chain was identified in a study of identical twins. Each CDR3 protein gets one entry after TCRdb re-called the 5' RACE reads with MiXCR. The sample contains some 590,000 distinct CDR3 sequences, more than 9% of which appear only once. The length of the CDR3 is 13 residues. Germline V gene sequence: CDR1 SGHAT, CDR2 FQDESV (reference sequence). The V gene lost 0 bases and the J gene lost 5 bases, with 8 bases spanning the gap. General observations from the study: For monozygotic twins, models underestimated out-of-frame TCR alpha sharing. Insertions were fewer in abundant cord blood beta clonotypes, whereas memory repertoires showed none of this pattern.

As for this clonotype: Its antigen remains unknown.

This same sample was also part of a study on yellow fever vaccine responses in identical twins. That source adds: Reportedly, the response of twins' T cells to the vaccine seemed partly convergent, partly personalized.

This sequence was found in a woman younger than 30 in good health. The material sequenced was PBMCs. V is TRBV11-1 and J is TRBJ2-7; D is unresolved. CDR3 sequence reads: CASSLAVGHEQYF. CDR3 nucleotides: TGTGCCAGCAGCTTAGCTGTGGGCCACGAGCAGTACTTC.